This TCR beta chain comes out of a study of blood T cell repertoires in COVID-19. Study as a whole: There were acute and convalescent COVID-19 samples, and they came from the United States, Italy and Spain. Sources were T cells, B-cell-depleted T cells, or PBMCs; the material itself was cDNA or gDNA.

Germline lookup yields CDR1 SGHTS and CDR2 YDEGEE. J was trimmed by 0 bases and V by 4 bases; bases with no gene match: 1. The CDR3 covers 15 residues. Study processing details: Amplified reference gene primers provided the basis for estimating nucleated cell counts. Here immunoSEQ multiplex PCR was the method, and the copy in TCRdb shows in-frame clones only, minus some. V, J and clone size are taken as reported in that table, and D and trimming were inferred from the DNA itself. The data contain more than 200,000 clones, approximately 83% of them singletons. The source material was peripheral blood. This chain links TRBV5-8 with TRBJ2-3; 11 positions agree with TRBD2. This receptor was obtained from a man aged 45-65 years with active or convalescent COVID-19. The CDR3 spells CASSRTSGSTDTQYF. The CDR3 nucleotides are TGTGCCAGCAGCCGGACTAGCGGGAGCACAGATACGCAGTATTTT.